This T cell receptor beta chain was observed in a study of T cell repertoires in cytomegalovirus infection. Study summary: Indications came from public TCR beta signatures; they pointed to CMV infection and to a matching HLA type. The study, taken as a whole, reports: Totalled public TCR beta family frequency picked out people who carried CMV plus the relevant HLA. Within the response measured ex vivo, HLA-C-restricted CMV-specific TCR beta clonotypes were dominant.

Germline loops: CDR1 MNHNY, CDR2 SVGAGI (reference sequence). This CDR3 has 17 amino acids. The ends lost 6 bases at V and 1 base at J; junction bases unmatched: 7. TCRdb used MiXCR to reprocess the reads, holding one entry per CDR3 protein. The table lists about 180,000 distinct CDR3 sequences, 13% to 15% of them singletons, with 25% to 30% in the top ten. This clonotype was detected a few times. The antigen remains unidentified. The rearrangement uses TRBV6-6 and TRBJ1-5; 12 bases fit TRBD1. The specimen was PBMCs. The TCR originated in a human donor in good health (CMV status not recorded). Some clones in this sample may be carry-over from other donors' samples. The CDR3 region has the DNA TGTGCCAGCAGACCGGGACAGGGGGCAAGAAGCAATCAGCCCCAGCATTTT. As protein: CASRPGQGARSNQPQHF.